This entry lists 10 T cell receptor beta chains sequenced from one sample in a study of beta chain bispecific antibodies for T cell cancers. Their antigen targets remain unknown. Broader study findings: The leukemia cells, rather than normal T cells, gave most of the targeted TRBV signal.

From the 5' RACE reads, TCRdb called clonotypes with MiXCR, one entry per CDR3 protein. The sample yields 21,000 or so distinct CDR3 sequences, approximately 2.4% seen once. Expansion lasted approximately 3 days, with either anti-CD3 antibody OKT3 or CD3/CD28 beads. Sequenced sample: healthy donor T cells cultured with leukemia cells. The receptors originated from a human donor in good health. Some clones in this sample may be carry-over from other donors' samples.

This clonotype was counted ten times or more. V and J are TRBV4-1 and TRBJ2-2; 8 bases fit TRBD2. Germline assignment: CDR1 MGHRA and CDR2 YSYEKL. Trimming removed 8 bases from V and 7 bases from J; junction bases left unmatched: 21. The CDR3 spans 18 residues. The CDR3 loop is CASSGGAANTISGGELFF. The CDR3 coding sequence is TGCGCCAGCTCGGGGGGGGCAGCCAACACTATCTCCGGCGGGGAGCTGTTTTTT.

CDR3 sequence: CASSYQGQGRGGYTF. The CDR3 bases are TGTGCCAGCAGTTACCAGGGACAGGGCAGAGGAGGCTACACCTTC. The rearrangement uses TRBV6-5 and TRBJ1-2; 9 bases align to TRBD1. Germline CDR1 MNHEY, CDR2 SVGAGI. V dropped 2 bases and J dropped 8; count of bases not matched to a gene: 9. The length of the CDR3 is 15 residues.

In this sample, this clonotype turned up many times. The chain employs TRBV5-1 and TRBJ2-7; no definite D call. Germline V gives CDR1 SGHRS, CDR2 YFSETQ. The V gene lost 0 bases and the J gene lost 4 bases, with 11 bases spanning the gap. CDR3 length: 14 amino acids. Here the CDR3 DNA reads TGCGCCAGCAGCTTGGCCCCGGACGCGTACGAGCAGTACTTC. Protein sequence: CASSLAPDAYEQYF.

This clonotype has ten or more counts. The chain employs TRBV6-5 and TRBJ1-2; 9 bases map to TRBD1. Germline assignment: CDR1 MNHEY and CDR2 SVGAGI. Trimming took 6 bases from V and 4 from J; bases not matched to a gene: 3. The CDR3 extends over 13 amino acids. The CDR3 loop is CASRQGAGYGYTF. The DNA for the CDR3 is TGTGCCAGCAGACAGGGGGCTGGCTATGGCTACACCTTC.

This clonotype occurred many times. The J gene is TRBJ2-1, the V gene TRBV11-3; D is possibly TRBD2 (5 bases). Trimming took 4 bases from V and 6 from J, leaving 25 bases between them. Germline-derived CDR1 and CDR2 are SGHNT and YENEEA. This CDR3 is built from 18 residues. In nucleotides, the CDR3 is TGTGCCAGCAGCTCTACACCGCTAGGCGGGCTCTCTGGCAATGAGCAGTTCTTC. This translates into CASSSTPLGGLSGNEQFF.

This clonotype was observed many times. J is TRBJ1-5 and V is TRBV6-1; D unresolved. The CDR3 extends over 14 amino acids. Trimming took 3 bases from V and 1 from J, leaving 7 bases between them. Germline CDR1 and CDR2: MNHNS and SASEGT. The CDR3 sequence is CASSERNSNQPQHF. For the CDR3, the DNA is TGTGCCAGCAGTGAGCGGAACAGCAATCAGCCCCAGCATTTT.

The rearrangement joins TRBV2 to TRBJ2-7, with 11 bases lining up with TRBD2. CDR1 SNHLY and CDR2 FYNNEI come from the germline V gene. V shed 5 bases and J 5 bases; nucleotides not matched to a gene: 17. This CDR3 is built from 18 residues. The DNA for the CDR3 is TGTGCCAGCAGTCCCCTCGGGACTAGCGGTCTCTCTCACAACGAGCAGTACTTC. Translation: CASSPLGTSGLSHNEQYF.

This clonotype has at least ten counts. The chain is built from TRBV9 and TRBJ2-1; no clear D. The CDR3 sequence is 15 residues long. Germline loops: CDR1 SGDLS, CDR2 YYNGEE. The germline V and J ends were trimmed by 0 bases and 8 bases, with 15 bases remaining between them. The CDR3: CASSVGDWADDEQFF. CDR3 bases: TGTGCCAGCAGCGTAGGTGACTGGGCGGATGATGAGCAGTTCTTC.

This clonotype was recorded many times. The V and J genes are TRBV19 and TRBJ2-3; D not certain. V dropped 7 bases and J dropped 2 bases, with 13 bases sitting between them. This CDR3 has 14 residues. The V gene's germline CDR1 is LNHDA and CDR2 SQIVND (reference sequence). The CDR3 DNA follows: TGTGCCAGTATAGGGTTAAAGCCCACAGATACGCAGTATTTT. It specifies CASIGLKPTDTQYF.

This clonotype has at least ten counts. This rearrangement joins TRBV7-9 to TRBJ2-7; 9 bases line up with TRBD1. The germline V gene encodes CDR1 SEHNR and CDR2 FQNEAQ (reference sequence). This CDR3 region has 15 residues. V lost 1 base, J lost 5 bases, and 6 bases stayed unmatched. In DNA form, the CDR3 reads TGTGCCAGCAGCTTAGGGACAGGGGTAGAAAACGAGCAGTACTTC. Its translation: CASSLGTGVENEQYF.